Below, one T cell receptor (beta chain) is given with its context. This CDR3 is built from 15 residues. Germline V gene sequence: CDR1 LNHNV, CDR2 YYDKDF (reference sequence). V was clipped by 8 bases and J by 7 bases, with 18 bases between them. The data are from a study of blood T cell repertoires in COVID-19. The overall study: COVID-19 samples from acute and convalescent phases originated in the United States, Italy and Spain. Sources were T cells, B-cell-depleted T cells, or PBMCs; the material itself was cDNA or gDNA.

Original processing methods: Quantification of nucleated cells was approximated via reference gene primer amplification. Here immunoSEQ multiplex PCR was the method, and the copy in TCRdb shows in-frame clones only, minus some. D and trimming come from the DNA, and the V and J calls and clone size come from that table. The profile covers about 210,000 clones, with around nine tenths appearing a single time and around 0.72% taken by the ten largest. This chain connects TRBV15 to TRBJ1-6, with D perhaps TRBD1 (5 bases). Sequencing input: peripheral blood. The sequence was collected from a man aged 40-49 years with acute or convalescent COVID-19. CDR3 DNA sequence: TGTGCCACCGATCCGGGGGACCTTTCGAATTCACCCCTCCACTTT. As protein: CATDPGDLSNSPLHF.